These 11 T cell receptor beta chains came from one sample sequenced in a study of identical twins. TCRdb used MiXCR to reprocess the 5' RACE reads, holding one entry per CDR3 protein. Here the sample spans nearly 650,000 distinct CDR3 sequences, roughly 7.2% being singletons. These same records also appear under a second study, on yellow fever vaccine responses in identical twins.

What was sequenced was PBMCs. All receptors come from a woman between 18 and 29 years old in good health.

This chain links TRBV19 with TRBJ2-2, with D possibly TRBD1 on 5 matching bases. The V and J ends lost 2 bases and 4 bases respectively, with 11 bases between them. CDR3 length: 15 amino acids. The V gene's germline CDR1 is LNHDA and CDR2 SQIVND (reference sequence). The CDR3 DNA sequence: TGTGCCAGTAGTATATTAGGGCAGGGCACCGGGGAGCTGTTTTTT. Its protein is CASSILGQGTGELFF.

The genes are TRBV6-6 and TRBJ2-7; TRBD2 aligns across 7 bases. The CDR3 is 14 residues long. Unmatched junction bases numbered 5, after V lost 2 bases and J lost 4 bases. CDR1 is MNHNY and CDR2 is SVGAGI in the germline V gene (reference sequence). CDR3 coding DNA: TGTGCCAGCAGTTACGAGCGGGGCTGGTACGAGCAGTACGTC. It specifies CASSYERGWYEQYV.

The J gene is TRBJ2-5, the V gene TRBV24-1, with a possible D match to TRBD1 (6 bases). The V end lost 4 bases, the J end lost 2 bases, and 25 bases lay between the germline ends. The CDR3 is 19 residues long. Per germline, CDR1 KGHDR and CDR2 SFDVKD. DNA of the CDR3: TGTGCCACCAGTGACAAAAAGGGGGAGTGGGCTTCGGGGCAAGAGACCCAGTACTTC. Its translation is CATSDKKGEWASGQETQYF.

This clonotype was seen repeatedly, ten times or more. The chain uses TRBV12-3 or TRBV12-4 and TRBJ2-3, with TRBD2 identical over 8 bases. Trimming cost V 2 bases and J 9 bases; bases outside gene matches: 10. This CDR3 has 15 amino acids. The CDR3 is CASSLSAGGWGTQYF. CDR3 sequence (DNA): TGTGCCAGCAGTTTATCGGCGGGAGGTTGGGGGACGCAGTATTTT.

This clonotype was observed at least ten times. The chain carries TRBV12-3 or TRBV12-4 and TRBJ1-3, with D hard to call. Between the trimmed V and J ends, which lost 5 bases and 4 bases, there was a span of 3 bases. This CDR3 spans 11 amino acids. The CDR3 DNA sequence: TGTGCCAGCAGTGCAGGAAACACCATATATTTT. It is translated as CASSAGNTIYF.

This clonotype was seen only a few times. The V call is TRBV24-1, the J call TRBJ2-5; 8 nucleotides agree with TRBD2. The CDR3 is 14 amino acids. V shed 4 bases and J 5 bases; nucleotides not matched to a gene: 5. CDR1 is KGHDR, CDR2 SFDVKD, per germline. CDR3 coding DNA: TGTGCCACCAGTGACCCCCGGGAGGGTGAGACCCAGTACTTC. It is translated as CATSDPREGETQYF.

V usage is TRBV4-1 and J usage is TRBJ2-1; D may be TRBD1 (5 bases). V lost 3 bases to trimming and J lost 4 bases, with 16 bases between them. The CDR3 spans 16 residues. Per germline, CDR1 MGHRA and CDR2 YSYEKL. The CDR3 loop reads CASSHPTRGKYNEQFF. The DNA for the CDR3 is TGCGCCAGCAGCCACCCGACAAGGGGAAAATACAATGAGCAGTTCTTC.

This clonotype was counted at least ten times. The chain joins TRBV6-6 to TRBJ2-1, with unresolved D. Germline V gene sequence: CDR1 MNHNY, CDR2 SVGAGI (reference sequence). V was cut by 2 bases and J by 3 bases, with 2 bases left in between. The CDR3 consists of 12 residues. DNA for the CDR3: TGTGCCAGCAGTTACCGCTACAATGAGCAGTTCTTC. This sequence encodes CASSYRYNEQFF.

The chain couples TRBV11-2 to TRBJ2-3; D ambiguous. V was cut by 0 bases and J by 4 bases, with 5 bases left in between. CDR3 length equals 13 residues. The germline CDR1 and CDR2 sequences are SGHAT and FQNNGV. Here the CDR3 DNA reads TGTGCCAGCAGCTTAGATTTCTCAGATACGCAGTATTTT. Amino acids: CASSLDFSDTQYF.

V is TRBV20-1 and J is TRBJ2-7, with D unclear. V gave up 3 bases and J gave up 0 bases, with 12 bases separating them. The germline CDR1 and CDR2 sequences are DFQATT and SNEGSKA (reference sequence). The CDR3 runs to 14 residues. The CDR3 sequence is CSARGLESSYEQYV. The CDR3 bases are TGCAGTGCTAGGGGCCTGGAAAGCTCCTACGAGCAGTACGTC.

Here the CDR3 reads CSAPGTRKRRNEQFF. Written as DNA, the CDR3 is TGCAGTGCCCCAGGGACTAGAAAAAGGAGGAATGAGCAGTTCTTC. The chain carries TRBV20-1 and TRBJ2-1; 8 bases align to TRBD2. Germline assignment: CDR1 DFQATT and CDR2 SNEGSKA (reference sequence). This CDR3 contains 15 residues. V trimming: 6 bases; J trimming: 7 bases; junction bases outside the gene matches: 14.